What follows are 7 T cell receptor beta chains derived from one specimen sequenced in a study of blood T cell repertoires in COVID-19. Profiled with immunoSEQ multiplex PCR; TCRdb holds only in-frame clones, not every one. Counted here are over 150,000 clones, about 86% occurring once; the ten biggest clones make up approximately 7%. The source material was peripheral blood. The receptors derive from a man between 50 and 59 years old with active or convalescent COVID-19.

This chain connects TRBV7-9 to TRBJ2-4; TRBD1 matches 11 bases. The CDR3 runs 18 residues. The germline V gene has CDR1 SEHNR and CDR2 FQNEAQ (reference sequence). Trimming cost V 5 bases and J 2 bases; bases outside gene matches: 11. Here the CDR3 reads CASSLNRGQGVTKNIQYF. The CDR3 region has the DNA TGTGCCAGCAGCCTAAACCGGGGACAGGGGGTAACCAAAAACATTCAGTACTTC.

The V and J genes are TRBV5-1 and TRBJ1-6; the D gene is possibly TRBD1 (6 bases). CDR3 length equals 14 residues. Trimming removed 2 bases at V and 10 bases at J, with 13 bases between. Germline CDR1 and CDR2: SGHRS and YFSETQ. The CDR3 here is CASSLWTDGSPLHF. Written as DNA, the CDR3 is TGCGCCAGCAGCTTATGGACAGATGGCTCACCCCTCCACTTT.

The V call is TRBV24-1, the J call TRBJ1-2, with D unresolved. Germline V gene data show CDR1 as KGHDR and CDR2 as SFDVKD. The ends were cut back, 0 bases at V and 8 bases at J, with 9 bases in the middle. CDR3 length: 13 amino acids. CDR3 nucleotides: TGTGCCACCAGTGATTTGCGCGGCGCGGGCTACACCTTC. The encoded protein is CATSDLRGAGYTF.

DNA for the CDR3: TGTGCCAGCAGTTTTCCCCGGCTAGCGGGGGGGAGCTCCTACGAGCAGTACTTC. Protein product: CASSFPRLAGGSSYEQYF. V is TRBV28 and J is TRBJ2-7; 12 bases are shared with TRBD2. Looked up from germline, CDR1 is MDHEN and CDR2 is SYDVKM. This CDR3 is 18 amino acids long. V was clipped by 3 bases and J by 0 bases; unmatched bases: 9.

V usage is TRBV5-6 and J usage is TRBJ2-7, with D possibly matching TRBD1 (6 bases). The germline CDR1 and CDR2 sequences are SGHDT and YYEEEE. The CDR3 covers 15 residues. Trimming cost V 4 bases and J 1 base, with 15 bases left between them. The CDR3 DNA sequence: TGTGCCAGCAGCCCTCTTAGGGGGAAGTCCTACGAGCAGTACTTC. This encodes CASSPLRGKSYEQYF.

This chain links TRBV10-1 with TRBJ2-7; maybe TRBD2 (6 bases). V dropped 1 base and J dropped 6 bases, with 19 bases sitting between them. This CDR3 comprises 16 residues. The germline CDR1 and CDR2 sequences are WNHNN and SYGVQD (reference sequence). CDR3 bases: TGCGCCAGCAGTGAGTGTTTAGGAGGGGCCAAGAGCGAGCAGTACTTC. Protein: CASSECLGGAKSEQYF.

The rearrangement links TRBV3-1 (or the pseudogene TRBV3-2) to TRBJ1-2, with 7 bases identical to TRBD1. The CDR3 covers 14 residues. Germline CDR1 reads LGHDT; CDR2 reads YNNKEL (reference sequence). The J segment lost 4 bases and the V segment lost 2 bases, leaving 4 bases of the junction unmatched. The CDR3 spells CASSQPGTVYGYTF. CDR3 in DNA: TGTGCCAGCAGCCAACCCGGGACAGTCTATGGCTACACCTTC.